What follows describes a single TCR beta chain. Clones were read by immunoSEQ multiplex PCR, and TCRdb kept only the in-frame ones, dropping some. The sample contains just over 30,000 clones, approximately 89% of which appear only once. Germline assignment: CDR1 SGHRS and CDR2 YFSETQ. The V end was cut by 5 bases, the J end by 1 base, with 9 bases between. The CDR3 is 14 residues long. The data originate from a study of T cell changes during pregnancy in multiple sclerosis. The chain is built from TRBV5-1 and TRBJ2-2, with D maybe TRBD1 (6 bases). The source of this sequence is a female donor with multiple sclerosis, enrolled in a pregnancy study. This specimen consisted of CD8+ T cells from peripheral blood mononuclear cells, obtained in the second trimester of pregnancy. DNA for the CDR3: TGCGCCAGCAGTCAGGACAGGAACACCGGGGAGCTGTTTTTT. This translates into CASSQDRNTGELFF.